Listed below are T cell receptor beta chains from one sample, sequenced in a study of identical twins. One entry per CDR3 protein results from TCRdb running MiXCR on the 5' RACE reads. The sample holds 430,000 or so distinct CDR3 sequences; about 24% are singletons and the top ten take 2.5% to 3.5%. A further study also used this sample, focusing on T cells expressing NK-cell markers.

The sample taken for sequencing was CD4+ T cells sorted from blood. The receptors were gathered from a young woman in good health. CDR3s include the opening cysteine and the closing phenylalanine or tryptophan. D genes are given only for firm matches. The size entry is marked missing in some rows and otherwise reads once, few, many or a size class.

J gene: TRBJ1-6; clone size: -; V gene: TRBV4-1; CDR3 length: 15; D gene: TRBD1; CDR3 DNA: TGCGCCAGCAGCCTAGGGACAGAGGGAAATTCACCCCTCCACTTT; CDR3 protein: CASSLGTEGNSPLHF
J gene: TRBJ2-7; clone size: many; V gene: TRBV5-1; CDR3 length: 13; D gene: TRBD1; CDR3 DNA: TGTGCCAGCAGTTTACAGGGGTCCTACGAGCAGTACTTC; CDR3 protein: CASSLQGSYEQYF
J gene: TRBJ1-1; clone size: few; V gene: TRBV2; CDR3 length: 11; D gene: -; CDR3 DNA: TGTGCCAGCAGAATAGAGGGCGAAGCTTTCTTT; CDR3 protein: CASRIEGEAFF
J gene: TRBJ2-1; clone size: -; V gene: TRBV12-3/TRBV12-4; CDR3 length: 14; D gene: TRBD2; CDR3 DNA: TGTGCCAGCAGGTCTAGCGGGAGATGGAATGAGCAGTTCTTC; CDR3 protein: CASRSSGRWNEQFF
J gene: TRBJ2-7; clone size: few; V gene: TRBV6-1; CDR3 length: 14; D gene: -; CDR3 DNA: TGTGCCAGCAGATGGGGCAGGGAAACCTACGAGCAGTACTTC; CDR3 protein: CASRWGRETYEQYF
J gene: TRBJ1-1; clone size: many; V gene: TRBV2; CDR3 length: 15; D gene: TRBD1; CDR3 DNA: TGTGCCAGCAGTACACAACAGGGGATTTATACTGAAGCTTTCTTT; CDR3 protein: CASSTQQGIYTEAFF
J gene: TRBJ2-7; clone size: few; V gene: TRBV20-1; CDR3 length: 15; D gene: TRBD2; CDR3 DNA: TGCAGTGCTAGAGGTACGAGCGGGAGGGCCTACGAGCAGTACTTC; CDR3 protein: CSARGTSGRAYEQYF
J gene: TRBJ2-5; clone size: -; V gene: TRBV7-2; CDR3 length: 15; D gene: TRBD2; CDR3 DNA: TGTGCCAGCCGAGAGACTAGCGGGAGGGCGGAGACCCAGTACTTC; CDR3 protein: CASRETSGRAETQYF
J gene: TRBJ2-5; clone size: few; V gene: TRBV7-9; CDR3 length: 14; D gene: TRBD1; CDR3 DNA: TGTGCCAGCAGCGAGGACAGGGGGAGAGAGACCCAGTACTTC; CDR3 protein: CASSEDRGRETQYF
J gene: TRBJ1-2; clone size: -; V gene: TRBV2; CDR3 length: 15; D gene: TRBD1; CDR3 DNA: TGTGCCACCAATCCGCCGCGGGACAGCTTATATGGCTACACCTTC; CDR3 protein: CATNPPRDSLYGYTF
J gene: TRBJ1-1; clone size: few; V gene: TRBV29-1; CDR3 length: 13; D gene: -; CDR3 DNA: TGCAGCGTTGATATGGGTGGCGGCACTGAAGCTTTCTTT; CDR3 protein: CSVDMGGGTEAFF
J gene: TRBJ1-1; clone size: few; V gene: TRBV12-3/TRBV12-4; CDR3 length: 12; D gene: -; CDR3 DNA: TGTGCCAGCAGTCGGGCCGCTGGTGAAGCTTTCTTT; CDR3 protein: CASSRAAGEAFF
J gene: TRBJ2-4; clone size: -; V gene: TRBV20-1; CDR3 length: 15; D gene: -; CDR3 DNA: TGCAGTGCTAGAGGGAACAGGGAAGCCAAAAACATTCAGTACTTC; CDR3 protein: CSARGNREAKNIQYF
J gene: TRBJ2-7; clone size: -; V gene: TRBV5-1; CDR3 length: 17; D gene: TRBD2; CDR3 DNA: TGCGCCAGCAGCTTGTTACCCAGCGGGAGTGGTGGCGACGAGCAGTACTTC; CDR3 protein: CASSLLPSGSGGDEQYF
J gene: TRBJ2-1; clone size: -; V gene: TRBV12-3/TRBV12-4; CDR3 length: 15; D gene: TRBD2; CDR3 DNA: TGTGCCAGCAGTTTTAGCGGGAGCTTCTACAATGAGCAGTTCTTC; CDR3 protein: CASSFSGSFYNEQFF
J gene: TRBJ2-5; clone size: -; V gene: TRBV18; CDR3 length: 15; D gene: TRBD1; CDR3 DNA: TGTGCCAGCTCCGCAGGGGGATCGGGTTTGGAGACCCAGTACTTC; CDR3 protein: CASSAGGSGLETQYF
J gene: TRBJ2-3; clone size: -; V gene: TRBV11-2; CDR3 length: 16; D gene: -; CDR3 DNA: TGTGCCAGCAGTTTCGCACGGGGGACTAGCACAGATACGCAGTATTTT; CDR3 protein: CASSFARGTSTDTQYF
J gene: TRBJ2-3; clone size: -; V gene: TRBV5-5; CDR3 length: 15; D gene: -; CDR3 DNA: TGTGCCAGCAACTTTGGGACCACGACCCCAGATACGCAGTATTTT; CDR3 protein: CASNFGTTTPDTQYF
J gene: TRBJ2-5; clone size: -; V gene: TRBV10-3; CDR3 length: 14; D gene: TRBD2; CDR3 DNA: TGTGCCAGCAGCTGGACTAGCGGGAGAGAGACCCAGTACTTC; CDR3 protein: CASSWTSGRETQYF
J gene: TRBJ2-7; clone size: -; V gene: TRBV7-2; CDR3 length: 15; D gene: TRBD1; CDR3 DNA: TGTGCCAGCAGGCTTACGGGGACAGGGACCTACGAGCAGTACTTC; CDR3 protein: CASRLTGTGTYEQYF
J gene: TRBJ1-6; clone size: few; V gene: TRBV6-1; CDR3 length: 14; D gene: TRBD1; CDR3 DNA: TGTGCCAGCAGTCCTAACAGGGGGCTCTCACCCCTCCACTTT; CDR3 protein: CASSPNRGLSPLHF
J gene: TRBJ2-7; clone size: few; V gene: TRBV27; CDR3 length: 14; D gene: -; CDR3 DNA: TGTGCCAGCAGTATGGACAGAAAGGGCTACGAGCAGTACTTC; CDR3 protein: CASSMDRKGYEQYF
J gene: TRBJ2-5; clone size: -; V gene: TRBV7-2; CDR3 length: 13; D gene: -; CDR3 DNA: TGTGCCAGCAGCTTAGGTAGCCTAGAGACCCAGTACTTC; CDR3 protein: CASSLGSLETQYF
J gene: TRBJ2-1; clone size: few; V gene: TRBV11-1; CDR3 length: 18; D gene: TRBD2; CDR3 DNA: TGTGCCAGCAGCTCCCGGCGCCTATTGAAGCGGGAGGAGAATGAGCAGTTCTTC; CDR3 protein: CASSSRRLLKREENEQFF
J gene: TRBJ2-7; clone size: many; V gene: TRBV11-2; CDR3 length: 13; D gene: TRBD2; CDR3 DNA: TGTGCCAGCGCTGTTCGGGGGGGCTACGAGCAGTACTTC; CDR3 protein: CASAVRGGYEQYF
J gene: TRBJ2-1; clone size: few; V gene: TRBV21-1; CDR3 length: 16; D gene: -; CDR3 DNA: TGTGCCAGCAGCACCCCTAGCGGGAGGTCCTACAATGAGCAGTTCTTC; CDR3 protein: CASSTPSGRSYNEQFF
J gene: TRBJ1-4; clone size: few; V gene: TRBV7-9; CDR3 length: 14; D gene: -; CDR3 DNA: TGTGCCAGCAGCTTAGTCAGGGACGCTGGAAAACTGTTTTTT; CDR3 protein: CASSLVRDAGKLFF
J gene: TRBJ2-5; clone size: -; V gene: TRBV5-1; CDR3 length: 15; D gene: TRBD2; CDR3 DNA: TGCGCCAGCAGCAAGACTAGCCCTCAACTTGAGACCCAGTACTTC; CDR3 protein: CASSKTSPQLETQYF
J gene: TRBJ2-1; clone size: -; V gene: TRBV19; CDR3 length: 14; D gene: -; CDR3 DNA: TGTGCCAGTAGCAATGGGTACAGACCCAATGAGCAGTTCTTC; CDR3 protein: CASSNGYRPNEQFF
J gene: TRBJ2-1; clone size: few; V gene: TRBV2; CDR3 length: 15; D gene: -; CDR3 DNA: TGTGCCAGCTCGCTAGCACGGCCCACTTACAATGAGCAGTTCTTC; CDR3 protein: CASSLARPTYNEQFF
J gene: TRBJ2-3; clone size: -; V gene: TRBV12-3/TRBV12-4; CDR3 length: 15; D gene: TRBD2; CDR3 DNA: TGTGCCAGCACCTCCTCGGGGGGGGCCGCAGATACGCAGTATTTT; CDR3 protein: CASTSSGGAADTQYF
J gene: TRBJ2-7; clone size: -; V gene: TRBV20-1; CDR3 length: 14; D gene: TRBD2; CDR3 DNA: TGCAGTGCTAGAGCGGGCGGGAGGTCCTACGAGCAGTACTTC; CDR3 protein: CSARAGGRSYEQYF
J gene: TRBJ2-2; clone size: -; V gene: TRBV7-2; CDR3 length: 13; D gene: -; CDR3 DNA: TGTGCCAGCGGTCAAGGCCTCACCGGGGAGCTGTTTTTT; CDR3 protein: CASGQGLTGELFF
J gene: TRBJ2-3; clone size: -; V gene: TRBV5-3; CDR3 length: 13; D gene: -; CDR3 DNA: TGTGCCAGAAGGATGAGTTGGACAGATACGCAGTATTTT; CDR3 protein: CARRMSWTDTQYF
J gene: TRBJ1-1; clone size: -; V gene: TRBV12-3/TRBV12-4; CDR3 length: 15; D gene: -; CDR3 DNA: TGTGCCAGCAGTTTTAGGGCAGGGTGGAGCACTGAAGCTTTCTTT; CDR3 protein: CASSFRAGWSTEAFF
J gene: TRBJ1-3; clone size: few; V gene: TRBV20-1; CDR3 length: 12; D gene: -; CDR3 DNA: TGCAGTGCTAGAGGAGGGGGAAACACCATATATTTT; CDR3 protein: CSARGGGNTIYF
J gene: TRBJ2-1; clone size: few; V gene: TRBV5-1; CDR3 length: 13; D gene: -; CDR3 DNA: TGCGCCAGCAGCTTATTCGAGAGGGTTGAGCAGTTCTTC; CDR3 protein: CASSLFERVEQFF
J gene: TRBJ2-7; clone size: few; V gene: TRBV6-5; CDR3 length: 13; D gene: -; CDR3 DNA: TGTGCCAGCAGTTACGGGGCATCCTACGAGCAGTACTTC; CDR3 protein: CASSYGASYEQYF
J gene: TRBJ2-6; clone size: -; V gene: TRBV6-2/TRBV6-3; CDR3 length: 22; D gene: -; CDR3 DNA: TGTGCCAGCAGTTACTCGATGCTACAAGACAGGCAGGCTCACTCTGGGGCCAACGTCCTGACTTTC; CDR3 protein: CASSYSMLQDRQAHSGANVLTF
J gene: TRBJ2-2; clone size: many; V gene: TRBV7-3; CDR3 length: 12; D gene: -; CDR3 DNA: TGTGCCAGCAGGCCAAACACCGGGGAGCTGTTTTTT; CDR3 protein: CASRPNTGELFF
J gene: TRBJ2-3; clone size: -; V gene: TRBV20-1; CDR3 length: 15; D gene: TRBD2; CDR3 DNA: TGCAGTGCTTATTCCCCTTTAGCGGGGGGGCGAGCGCAGTATTTT; CDR3 protein: CSAYSPLAGGRAQYF
J gene: TRBJ1-1; clone size: -; V gene: TRBV6-1; CDR3 length: 15; D gene: TRBD1; CDR3 DNA: TGTGCCAGCAAGCCCGGACAGGGGGCGAACACTGAAGCTTTCTTT; CDR3 protein: CASKPGQGANTEAFF
J gene: TRBJ2-1; clone size: -; V gene: TRBV7-2; CDR3 length: 11; D gene: -; CDR3 DNA: TGTGCCACCGCGATGTACAATGAGCAGTTCTTC; CDR3 protein: CATAMYNEQFF
J gene: TRBJ1-5; clone size: -; V gene: TRBV18; CDR3 length: 14; D gene: -; CDR3 DNA: TGTGCCAGCTCACCTTTAGTAAGCAATCAGCCCCAGCATTTT; CDR3 protein: CASSPLVSNQPQHF
J gene: TRBJ2-6; clone size: -; V gene: TRBV5-5; CDR3 length: 14; D gene: -; CDR3 DNA: TGTGCCAGCAGCCTAAACCCTGGGGCCAACGTCCTGACTTTC; CDR3 protein: CASSLNPGANVLTF
J gene: TRBJ1-5; clone size: -; V gene: TRBV10-3; CDR3 length: 13; D gene: -; CDR3 DNA: TGTGCCATCAGTGGGGACGGGTATCAGCCCCAGCATTTT; CDR3 protein: CAISGDGYQPQHF
J gene: TRBJ2-7; clone size: -; V gene: TRBV30; CDR3 length: 14; D gene: TRBD1; CDR3 DNA: TGTGCCTGGTGTACCGGGACAGGGAGGAACGAGCAGTACTTC; CDR3 protein: CAWCTGTGRNEQYF
J gene: TRBJ2-7; clone size: few; V gene: TRBV7-8; CDR3 length: 15; D gene: TRBD1; CDR3 DNA: TGTGCCAGCACCCCCATCCGGGACAGGCCCTACGAGCAGTACTTC; CDR3 protein: CASTPIRDRPYEQYF
J gene: TRBJ2-1; clone size: -; V gene: TRBV5-1; CDR3 length: 13; D gene: -; CDR3 DNA: TGCGCCAGCAGCTCGGCCCCAGAAGCTGAGCAGTTCTTC; CDR3 protein: CASSSAPEAEQFF
J gene: TRBJ2-4; clone size: -; V gene: TRBV6-1; CDR3 length: 15; D gene: -; CDR3 DNA: TGTGCCAGCTCACTCGGAGGTACGGCCAAAAACATTCAGTACTTC; CDR3 protein: CASSLGGTAKNIQYF
J gene: TRBJ2-1; clone size: few; V gene: TRBV25-1; CDR3 length: 13; D gene: -; CDR3 DNA: TGTGCCAGCTCCACCCCGGGACTCACTGAGCAGTTCTTC; CDR3 protein: CASSTPGLTEQFF
J gene: TRBJ2-1; clone size: -; V gene: TRBV3-1; CDR3 length: 16; D gene: TRBD2; CDR3 DNA: TGTGCCAGCAGCCAACATACTAGCGAACTGTACAATGAGCAGTTCTTC; CDR3 protein: CASSQHTSELYNEQFF
J gene: TRBJ2-3; clone size: few; V gene: TRBV7-2; CDR3 length: 14; D gene: -; CDR3 DNA: TGTGCCAGCAGCCCGGGACCCAGCCCTAATACGCAGTATTTT; CDR3 protein: CASSPGPSPNTQYF
J gene: TRBJ2-3; clone size: -; V gene: TRBV11-2; CDR3 length: 15; D gene: TRBD2; CDR3 DNA: TGTGCCAGCAGCTTATCCACTAGCGGGACAAATACGCAGTATTTT; CDR3 protein: CASSLSTSGTNTQYF
J gene: TRBJ2-1; clone size: -; V gene: TRBV12-5; CDR3 length: 12; D gene: -; CDR3 DNA: TGTGCTAGTGGTTTCCTGTACAATGAGCAGTTCTTC; CDR3 protein: CASGFLYNEQFF
J gene: TRBJ1-1; clone size: few; V gene: TRBV10-3; CDR3 length: 13; D gene: -; CDR3 DNA: TGTGCCATCAGTGAGTCAGGGGTGACTGAAGCTTTCTTT; CDR3 protein: CAISESGVTEAFF
J gene: TRBJ1-6; clone size: few; V gene: TRBV3-1; CDR3 length: 14; D gene: TRBD1; CDR3 DNA: TGTGCCAGCGGTCGGGACAGCCATAATTCACCCCTCCACTTT; CDR3 protein: CASGRDSHNSPLHF
J gene: TRBJ2-5; clone size: -; V gene: TRBV4-2; CDR3 length: 17; D gene: -; CDR3 DNA: TGTGCCAGCAGCCAAGATGTGCCGGGATGGGGCCAAGAGACCCAGTACTTC; CDR3 protein: CASSQDVPGWGQETQYF
J gene: TRBJ1-1; clone size: few; V gene: TRBV20-1; CDR3 length: 12; D gene: TRBD1; CDR3 DNA: TGCAGTGCAAGACAGGGTGAAACTGAAGCTTTCTTT; CDR3 protein: CSARQGETEAFF
J gene: TRBJ2-7; clone size: -; V gene: TRBV9; CDR3 length: 13; D gene: -; CDR3 DNA: TGTGCCAGCAGCGTAGGGTCTTCCTACGAGCAGTACTTC; CDR3 protein: CASSVGSSYEQYF